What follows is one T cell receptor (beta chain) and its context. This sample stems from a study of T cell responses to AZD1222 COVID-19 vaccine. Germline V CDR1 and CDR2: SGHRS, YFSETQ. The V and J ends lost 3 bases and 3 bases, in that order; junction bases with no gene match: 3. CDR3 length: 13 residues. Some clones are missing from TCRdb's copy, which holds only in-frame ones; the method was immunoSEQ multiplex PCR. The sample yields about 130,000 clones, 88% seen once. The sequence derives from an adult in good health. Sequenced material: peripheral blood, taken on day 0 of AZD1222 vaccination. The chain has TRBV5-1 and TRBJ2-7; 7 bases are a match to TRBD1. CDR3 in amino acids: CASSSQGRYEQYF. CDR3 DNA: TGCGCCAGCAGCTCACAGGGGCGCTACGAGCAGTACTTC.